Below, 24 T cell receptor beta chains from the same sample are listed, as sequenced in a study of technical replicates of blood from several donors. The data were produced by immunoSEQ multiplex PCR, yet TCRdb's version contains in-frame clones alone and is incomplete. This repertoire shows around 76,000 clones, roughly 89% found once; its top ten account for around 0.44%. The sequenced sample was T cells isolated from PBMCs. All receptors come from a human donor in good health.

This chain uses TRBV7-2 with TRBJ1-1; no clear D gene. The germline gives CDR1 SGHTA, CDR2 FQGNSA. V was cut by 5 bases and J by 2 bases, with 15 bases left in between. The CDR3 spans 15 residues. CDR3 sequence reads: CASSPAVSANTEAFF. The CDR3 DNA is TGTGCCAGCAGCCCGGCCGTTAGCGCAAACACTGAAGCTTTCTTT.

This clone was seen once. This chain uses TRBV19 with TRBJ2-3; a possible D gene is TRBD2 (5 bases). Germline values: CDR1 LNHDA, CDR2 SQIVND (reference sequence). This CDR3 has 14 amino acids. The V gene lost 3 bases and the J gene lost 1 base, with 8 bases spanning the gap. CDR3 sequence (DNA): TGTGCCAGTAGTATGTATAGCGGCACAGATACGCAGTATTTT. Its translation: CASSMYSGTDTQYF.

The chain couples TRBV14 to TRBJ2-7, with D perhaps TRBD1 (5 bases). The germline gives CDR1 SGHDN, CDR2 FVKESK. Trimming stripped 4 bases from V and 7 bases from J, with 20 bases between. This CDR3 spans 15 amino acids. Here the CDR3 DNA reads TGTGCCAGCAGCCTTCACCGAACCAGGGTCTGGGAGCAGTACTTC. This gives the protein CASSLHRTRVWEQYF.

This clone was found once. This rearrangement joins TRBV11-2 to TRBJ2-1, with TRBD1 matching 10 bases. The CDR3 contains 15 residues. In germline, CDR1 is SGHAT, CDR2 FQNNGV. V gave up 6 bases and J gave up 7 bases; unmatched junction bases: 9. CDR3 amino acids: CASRSPGTGVNEQFF. In DNA form, the CDR3 reads TGTGCCAGCAGGTCCCCCGGGACAGGGGTTAATGAGCAGTTCTTC.

CDR3 loop: CAWSSRQETQYF. For the CDR3, the DNA is TGTGCCTGGAGTTCCCGCCAAGAGACCCAGTACTTC. This chain uses TRBV30 with TRBJ2-5; D unresolved. Germline loops: CDR1 GTSNPN, CDR2 SVGIG (reference sequence). The CDR3 runs 12 residues. The germline V and J ends were trimmed by 2 bases and 1 base, with 5 bases remaining between them. The variable domain in full, completed from reference TRBV30 and TRBJ2-5, reads SQTIHQWPATLVQPVGSPLSLECTVEGTSNPNLYWYRQAAGRGLQLLFYSVGIGQISSEVPQNLSASRPQDRQFILSSKKLLLSDSGFYLCAWSSRQETQYFGPGTRLLVL.

The CDR3 region is CASTYPPRREGPGTGELFF. The DNA for the CDR3 is TGTGCCAGCACCTACCCCCCTCGACGGGAGGGCCCTGGCACCGGGGAGCTGTTTTTT. V usage is TRBV28 and J usage is TRBJ2-2; 8 positions match TRBD2. V gave up 7 bases and J gave up 4 bases; unmatched junction bases: 20. The CDR3 has 19 residues. CDR1 is MDHEN, CDR2 SYDVKM, per germline.

The rearrangement joins TRBV29-1 to TRBJ1-1; D may be TRBD1 (6 bases). V was shortened by 3 bases and J by 11 bases, with 10 bases between the two germline ends. CDR3 size: 10 residues. CDR1 and CDR2 from the germline V gene are SQVTM and ANQGSEA. CDR3 nucleotide sequence: TGCAGCGTTGAGAGTAGGGGGGCTTTCTTT. Its protein product is CSVESRGAFF.

The V gene is TRBV5-4, the J gene TRBJ1-1; 8 bases line up with TRBD1. V shed 2 bases and J 0 bases; nucleotides not matched to a gene: 0. Germline V gene data show CDR1 as SGHNT and CDR2 as YYREEE (reference sequence). There are 14 residues in the CDR3. The CDR3 spells CASSLQGVNTEAFF. The CDR3 region has the DNA TGTGCCAGCAGCTTACAGGGGGTGAACACTGAAGCTTTCTTT.

The V call is TRBV7-6, the J call TRBJ2-5, with 7 bases lining up with TRBD2. Germline CDR1 SGHVS, CDR2 FNYEAQ. V was pared by 4 bases and J by 0 bases, with 5 bases of the junction left unmatched. This CDR3 is 15 amino acids long. The CDR3 region is CASSSHGGYQETQYF. The CDR3 nucleotides read TGTGCCAGCAGCTCCCACGGGGGGTACCAAGAGACCCAGTACTTC.

V gene TRBV9 combines with J gene TRBJ2-7, with 9 positions matching TRBD2. Trimming at V came to 4 bases and at J to 5 bases, leaving 13 bases not matched to a gene. CDR1 SGDLS and CDR2 YYNGEE come from the germline V gene. The CDR3 spans 16 residues. The CDR3 region is CASSPDLAGVLHEQYF. CDR3 DNA: TGTGCCAGCAGCCCTGATTTAGCGGGAGTTCTTCACGAGCAGTACTTC.

V and J are TRBV10-2 and TRBJ1-2, with D uncertain. The CDR3 has 14 amino acids. Trimming cost V 7 bases and J 0 bases, with 12 bases left between them. CDR1 WSHSY and CDR2 SAAADI come from the germline V gene. Written as DNA, the CDR3 is TGCGCCAGCAACGCCCGCGGTGCTAACTATGGCTACACCTTC. As protein: CASNARGANYGYTF.

In this sample, this clone turned up once. This chain links TRBV18 with TRBJ2-7; 9 bases agree with TRBD2. The V segment lost 5 bases and the J segment 4 bases; nucleotides outside the gene matches: 6. The V gene's germline CDR1 is KGHSH and CDR2 LQKENI. The CDR3 runs to 14 residues. CDR3 nucleotide sequence: TGTGCCAGCTCAAACGGACTAGCGCTTTACGAGCAGTACTTC. This encodes CASSNGLALYEQYF.

V and J are TRBV4-2 and TRBJ2-7; 8 bases map to TRBD2. CDR3 length equals 15 residues. The V segment lost 4 bases and the J segment 3 bases; nucleotides outside the gene matches: 8. Per the germline V gene, CDR1 is LGHNA and CDR2 is YNFKEQ. The CDR3 reads CASSRPGLGDYEQYF. The CDR3 DNA is TGTGCCAGCAGCCGTCCGGGACTAGGGGACTACGAGCAGTACTTC.

The chain links TRBV6-1 to TRBJ2-7, with D hard to call. Germline V gene lookup returns CDR1 MNHNS and CDR2 SASEGT. Trimming removed 3 bases from V and 3 bases from J, with 12 bases in between. The CDR3 consists of 14 residues. CDR3 in DNA: TGTGCCAGCAGTGAGTCAGGCCGCCTCTACGAGCAGTACTTC. Translation gives CASSESGRLYEQYF.

This rearrangement joins TRBV27 to TRBJ2-7; tentatively, D is TRBD1 (5 bases). This CDR3 is built from 14 residues. Germline V gene data show CDR1 as MNHEY and CDR2 as SMNVEV (reference sequence). Trimming shortened V by 0 bases and J by 2 bases, and 8 bases separated the two germline ends. The DNA of the CDR3 is TGTGCCAGCAGTTTATCGGACAAAGCCTACGAGCAGTACTTC. Translation gives CASSLSDKAYEQYF.

The table lists this clone with a count of one. The chain joins TRBV6-1 to TRBJ2-7; D may be TRBD2 (5 bases). V lost 1 base to trimming and J lost 6 bases, with 13 bases between them. This CDR3 region has 14 residues. The germline V gene encodes CDR1 MNHNS and CDR2 SASEGT. The CDR3 sequence: CASSEVTGLAEQYF. The CDR3 DNA reads as TGTGCCAGCAGTGAAGTTACGGGCCTAGCCGAGCAGTACTTC.

V gene TRBV9 combines with J gene TRBJ2-2, with 7 positions matching TRBD1. J lost 4 bases, V lost 4 bases, and 10 bases had no gene match. CDR3 length: 16 residues. Germline V gene sequence: CDR1 SGDLS, CDR2 YYNGEE. This CDR3 reads CASSSYRGMGTGELFF. CDR3 nucleotides: TGTGCCAGCAGCTCTTACAGGGGAATGGGCACCGGGGAGCTGTTTTTT.

The rearrangement links TRBV11-2 to TRBJ2-1; D call uncertain. This CDR3 is built from 14 residues. Germline CDR1 and CDR2: SGHAT and FQNNGV. V lost 1 base to trimming and J lost 3 bases, with 7 bases between them. The CDR3: CASSLAGVYNEQFF. In nucleotides, the CDR3 is TGTGCCAGCAGCTTAGCTGGAGTCTACAATGAGCAGTTCTTC.

The gene calls are TRBV10-2 and TRBJ1-2; D remains unclear. The germline CDR1 and CDR2 sequences are WSHSY and SAAADI. CDR3 length: 13 residues. The V end was cut by 3 bases, the J end by 3 bases, with 8 bases between. Here the CDR3 DNA reads TGCGCCAGCAGTGATACTAATTACTATGGCTACACCTTC. It is translated as CASSDTNYYGYTF.

The V call is TRBV12-5, the J call TRBJ2-5; 10 bases are a match to TRBD1. CDR3 size: 15 residues. The junction had 7 bases not matched to a gene; V was cut back by 4 bases and J by 5 bases. CDR1 LGHNT and CDR2 FRNRAP come from the germline V gene. The CDR3 DNA reads as TGTGCTAGTGGTTACGGACAGGGGGGTATGGAGACCCAGTACTTC. Translation: CASGYGQGGMETQYF.

The V call is TRBV28, the J call TRBJ1-4; 7 bases agree with TRBD1. Germline lookup yields CDR1 MDHEN and CDR2 SYDVKM. The CDR3 has 16 residues. With V trimmed by 5 bases and J by 8 bases, 14 bases remained unmatched. The CDR3 nucleotides read TGTGCCAGCAGTAGTTTGATACAGGGGAGTAGGGAAAAACTGTTTTTT. Translation: CASSSLIQGSREKLFF.

This chain links TRBV7-9 with TRBJ1-1, with D perhaps matching TRBD1 (5 bases). Trimming shortened V by 1 base and J by 7 bases, and 13 bases separated the two germline ends. The CDR3 extends over 14 amino acids. Per germline, CDR1 SEHNR and CDR2 FQNEAQ (reference sequence). This chain's CDR3 is CASSLGGAALEAFF. CDR3 DNA: TGTGCCAGCAGCTTAGGTGGGGCAGCCCTTGAAGCTTTCTTT.

The chain joins TRBV10-1 to TRBJ1-1; no definite D call. The CDR3 has 16 amino acids. Trimming stripped 0 bases from V and 1 base from J, with 12 bases between. Germline V CDR1 and CDR2: WNHNN, SYGVQD (reference sequence). CDR3 loop: CASSESRRARNTEAFF. The CDR3 DNA reads as TGCGCCAGCAGTGAGTCTCGGAGGGCTCGGAACACTGAAGCTTTCTTT.

The CDR3 is CASSLTSTGRETQYF. The CDR3 DNA is TGTGCCAGCAGCTTAACCAGCACGGGGAGGGAGACCCAGTACTTC. V usage is TRBV7-2 and J usage is TRBJ2-5, with D perhaps TRBD2 (6 bases). With 2 bases removed from V and 5 bases from J, the gap between germline ends came to 15 bases. This CDR3 contains 15 residues. Germline V gene sequence: CDR1 SGHTA, CDR2 FQGNSA.